This T cell receptor (beta chain) was retrieved from a study of response to subunit inactivated influenza vaccine. The V end was cut by 5 bases, the J end by 3 bases, with 13 bases between. The CDR3 is 14 residues long. Germline loops: CDR1 LNHNV, CDR2 YYDKDF (reference sequence). In TCRdb, the RT-PCR reads were re-called with MiXCR into one record per CDR3 protein. The sample gives 500,000 to 750,000 distinct CDR3 sequences, around 15% of which show up once; roughly 10% is in the top ten. Notes on this clonotype: Antigen: not known.

Findings and limits, study-wide: Authors proposed each seasonal influenza vaccination draws in few new T cells.

The clonotype originates from a man in his fifties or sixties who received an inactivated influenza vaccine. Source: PBMCs from blood, taken roughly 13 days after vaccination. The V gene is TRBV15, the J gene TRBJ1-2; tentative D call: TRBD1 (6 bases). The CDR3 nucleotides are TGTGCCACCAGCCCAAAACAGGGTGACTATGGCTACACCTTC. Protein: CATSPKQGDYGYTF.